Included here is one T cell receptor beta chain sequence, with context. Its antigen is still unknown. These data originate in a study of CD8+CD57+ T cells in acquired aplastic anemia. Germline values: CDR1 MGHDK, CDR2 SYGVNS. There are 14 residues in the CDR3. The trim removed 3 bases at V and 0 bases at J, leaving 1 base unmatched. CDR3 and TCR beta VDJ profiling relied on genomic DNA as the template. A single record per CDR3 protein comes from TCRdb applying MiXCR to the reads. This sample has around 180,000 distinct CDR3 sequences; about 64% occur once, and the top ten carry approximately 44%. The study's findings and limits: Researchers report that fewer than 35 CD8+ CDR3 sequences appeared in both patients and controls.

The receptor was derived from a human donor with severe aplastic anemia or a healthy control (not recorded which). Sequencing input: sorted CD4+, CD8+, or CD8+CD57+ T cells (not recorded which) from PBMCs. This chain connects TRBV25-1 to TRBJ1-2; TRBD1 matches 7 bases. Here the CDR3 reads CASSEGQTNYGYTF. The CDR3 DNA reads TGTGCCAGCAGTGAGGGACAGACTAACTATGGCTACACCTTC.